This T cell receptor (beta chain) was retrieved from a study of human versus mouse CDR3 diversity and MHC coevolution. Study-wide results and limits: Among all groups, most of the three human donors showed least clonal inequality.

Germline CDR1 is MNHEY and CDR2 is SVGAGI. V dropped 6 bases and J dropped 7; count of bases not matched to a gene: 4. This CDR3 spans 14 amino acids. Clones were read by immunoSEQ multiplex PCR, and TCRdb kept only the in-frame ones, dropping some. The sample has roughly 81,000 clones; about 93% are singletons. About this clone: What it recognizes is unknown.

The chain employs TRBV6-5 and TRBJ2-1, with 12 bases fitting TRBD1. This clonotype was sampled from a person aged 25 to 69 in good health. The sequencing input was naive CD4+ T cells from blood. As for subset: CD45RO-negative CD62L-positive naive CD4 T cells. The CDR3, as DNA: TGTGCCAGCAGCCCGGGACAGGGGGCAAATGAGCAGTTCTTC. It is translated as CASSPGQGANEQFF.